This T cell receptor beta chain appears in the sequencing data of a study of T cell responses to AZD1222 COVID-19 vaccine. The data were produced by immunoSEQ multiplex PCR, yet TCRdb's version contains in-frame clones alone and is incomplete. This table holds some 130,000 clones, around nine tenths found once. The receptor's source is an adult in good health. Material: peripheral blood, obtained on day 0 of AZD1222 vaccination.

The CDR3 nucleotides are TGTGCCAGCTCACCAGTCCCCCAGATCTCTGGAAACACCATATATTTT. Its protein product is CASSPVPQISGNTIYF. This rearrangement joins TRBV18 to TRBJ1-3, with D unclear. Germline CDR1 and CDR2: KGHSH and LQKENI. The CDR3 runs 16 residues. Trimming cost V 2 bases and J 0 bases, with 11 bases left between them.